This T cell receptor beta chain was captured in a study of CD8 T cells in cerebrospinal fluid in Alzheimer's disease. General study points: Healthy subjects less often had a clone of at least 3% than Alzheimer's patients.

This clonotype is called medium-sized based on its frequency. The antigen is unknown. This CDR3 spans 15 amino acids. Germline V gene data show CDR1 as SGHDN and CDR2 as FVKESK. Profiling of CSF cells used 10X single-cell V(D)J plus 5' expression. TCRdb reprocessed the 10x single-cell sequencing reads, keeping one entry per CDR3 protein, no DNA. With some 780 distinct CDR3 sequences in the sample, the ten largest clones hold 10% to 15%. The chain couples TRBV14 to TRBJ1-2; TCRdb indicates TRBD1, and absent DNA this call remains unverified. This clonotype originated in a human donor with Parkinson's disease. The sequenced sample consisted of cerebrospinal fluid. CDR3 residues: CASSHEAQGVNGYTF.